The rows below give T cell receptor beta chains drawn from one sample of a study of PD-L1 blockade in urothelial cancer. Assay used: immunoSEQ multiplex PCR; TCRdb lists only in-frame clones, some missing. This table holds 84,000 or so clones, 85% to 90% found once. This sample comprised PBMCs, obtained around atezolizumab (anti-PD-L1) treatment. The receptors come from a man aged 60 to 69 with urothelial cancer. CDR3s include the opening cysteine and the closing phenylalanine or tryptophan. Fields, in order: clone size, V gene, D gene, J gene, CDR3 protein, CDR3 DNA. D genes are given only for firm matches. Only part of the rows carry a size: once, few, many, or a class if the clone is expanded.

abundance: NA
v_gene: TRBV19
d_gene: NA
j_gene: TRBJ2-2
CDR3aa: CASSASGANTGELFF
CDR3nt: TGTGCCAGTAGTGCCTCAGGGGCGAACACCGGGGAGCTGTTTTTT

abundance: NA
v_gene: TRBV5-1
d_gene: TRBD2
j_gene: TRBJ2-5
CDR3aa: CASSLGLAGESGETQYF
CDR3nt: TGCGCCAGCAGCTTGGGACTAGCGGGAGAATCTGGGGAGACCCAGTACTTC

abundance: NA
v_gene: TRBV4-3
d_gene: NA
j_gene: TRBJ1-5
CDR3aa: CASSPKVGNQPQHF
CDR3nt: TGCGCCAGCAGCCCAAAAGTAGGCAATCAGCCCCAGCATTTT

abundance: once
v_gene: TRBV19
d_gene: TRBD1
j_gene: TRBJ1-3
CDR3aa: CASSTVTGGRSGNTIYF
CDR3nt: TGTGCCAGTAGTACTGTGACAGGGGGCCGCTCTGGAAACACCATATATTTT

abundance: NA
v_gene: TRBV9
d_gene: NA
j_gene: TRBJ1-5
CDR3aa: CASSGGRNQPQHF
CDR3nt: TGTGCCAGCAGCGGGGGCCGTAATCAGCCCCAGCATTTT

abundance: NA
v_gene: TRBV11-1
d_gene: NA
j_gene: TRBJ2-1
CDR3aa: CASSLSERRSYNEQFF
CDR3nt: TGTGCCAGCAGCCTATCCGAGCGCCGCTCCTACAATGAGCAGTTCTTC

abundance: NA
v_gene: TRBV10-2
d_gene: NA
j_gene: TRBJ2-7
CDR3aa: CASSESSYYEQYF
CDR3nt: TGCGCCAGCAGTGAGTCATCCTATTACGAGCAGTACTTC

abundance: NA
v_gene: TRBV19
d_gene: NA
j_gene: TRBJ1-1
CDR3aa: CASRYLNTEAFF
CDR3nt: TGTGCCAGTAGGTACTTGAACACTGAAGCTTTCTTT

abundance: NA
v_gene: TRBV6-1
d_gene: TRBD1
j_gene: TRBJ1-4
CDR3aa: CASILDRDNEKLFF
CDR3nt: TGTGCCAGCATCCTCGACAGGGATAATGAAAAACTGTTTTTT

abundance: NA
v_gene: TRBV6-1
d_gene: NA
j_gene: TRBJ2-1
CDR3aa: CASSPRSYNEQFF
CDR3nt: TGTGCCAGCAGCCCCAGGTCCTACAATGAGCAGTTCTTC

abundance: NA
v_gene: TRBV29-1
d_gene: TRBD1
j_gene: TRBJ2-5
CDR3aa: CSVVPRDRVQETQYF
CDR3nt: TGCAGCGTTGTCCCCCGGGACAGAGTCCAAGAGACCCAGTACTTC

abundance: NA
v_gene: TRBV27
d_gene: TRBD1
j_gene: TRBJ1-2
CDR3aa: CASSRIYDRASYGYTF
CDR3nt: TGTGCCAGCAGTCGGATATACGACAGGGCCAGCTATGGCTACACCTTC

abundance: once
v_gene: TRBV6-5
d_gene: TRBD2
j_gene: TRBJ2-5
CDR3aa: CASSSRRGGQYF
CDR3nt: TGTGCCAGCAGTTCCCGCCGGGGGGGGCAGTACTTC

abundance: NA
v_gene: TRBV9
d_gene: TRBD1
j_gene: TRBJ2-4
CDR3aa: CASSGGQLAKNIQYF
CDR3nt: TGTGCCAGCAGCGGGGGACAGTTAGCCAAAAACATTCAGTACTTC

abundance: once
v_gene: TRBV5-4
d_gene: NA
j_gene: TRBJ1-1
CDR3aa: CASSPGGDTEAFF
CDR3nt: TGTGCCAGCAGCCCCGGGGGGGACACTGAAGCTTTCTTT

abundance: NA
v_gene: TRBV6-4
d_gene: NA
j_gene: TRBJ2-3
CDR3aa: CASSEELTSTDTQYF
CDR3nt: TGTGCCAGCAGTGAGGAATTGACTAGCACAGATACGCAGTATTTT

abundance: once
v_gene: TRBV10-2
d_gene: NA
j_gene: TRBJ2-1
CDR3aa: CASSLIYNEQFF
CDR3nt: TGCGCCAGCAGTTTAATTTACAATGAGCAGTTCTTC

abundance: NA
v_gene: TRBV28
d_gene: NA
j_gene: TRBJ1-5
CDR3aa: CASSLSGWGDQPQHF
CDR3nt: TGTGCCAGCAGTTTATCAGGGTGGGGGGATCAGCCCCAGCATTTT

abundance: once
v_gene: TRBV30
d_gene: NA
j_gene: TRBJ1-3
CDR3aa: CASSVSGNTIYF
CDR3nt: TGTGCCTCCTCGGTTTCTGGAAACACCATATATTTT

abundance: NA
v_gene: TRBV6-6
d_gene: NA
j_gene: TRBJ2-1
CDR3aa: CATRGTSYNEQFF
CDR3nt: TGTGCCACACGGGGGACCTCCTACAATGAGCAGTTCTTC

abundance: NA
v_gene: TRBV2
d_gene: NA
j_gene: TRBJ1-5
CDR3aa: CASSDGRGQPQHF
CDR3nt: TGTGCCAGCAGTGATGGTCGGGGTCAGCCCCAGCATTTT

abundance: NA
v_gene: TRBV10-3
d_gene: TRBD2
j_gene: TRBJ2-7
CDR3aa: CAIKSGRDYEQYF
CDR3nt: TGTGCCATCAAAAGCGGGAGGGACTACGAGCAGTACTTC

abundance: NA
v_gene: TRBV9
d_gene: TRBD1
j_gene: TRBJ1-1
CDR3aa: CASSTGDRPAFF
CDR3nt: TGTGCCAGCTCGACAGGGGACCGGCCGGCTTTCTTT

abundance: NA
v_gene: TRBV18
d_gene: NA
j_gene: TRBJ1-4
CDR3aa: CASSPLRDMLNEKLFF
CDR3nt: TGTGCCAGCTCACCGCTACGGGACATGCTGAATGAAAAACTGTTTTTT

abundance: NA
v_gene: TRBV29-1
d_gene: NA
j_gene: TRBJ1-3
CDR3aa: CSVGRGNTIYF
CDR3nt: TGCAGCGTGGGCCGAGGAAACACCATATATTTT

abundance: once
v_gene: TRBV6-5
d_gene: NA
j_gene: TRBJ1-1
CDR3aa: CASSYPGGNTEAFF
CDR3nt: TGTGCCAGCAGTTATCCGGGTGGGAACACTGAAGCTTTCTTT

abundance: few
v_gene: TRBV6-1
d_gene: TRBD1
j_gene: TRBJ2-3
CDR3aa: CASSEGTGGYDTQYF
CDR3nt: TGTGCCAGCAGTGAAGGGACAGGGGGTTACGATACGCAGTATTTT

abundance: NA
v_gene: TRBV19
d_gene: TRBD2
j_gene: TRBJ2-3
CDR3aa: CASTLSGLAGGDTQYF
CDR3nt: TGTGCCAGTACTCTATCCGGACTAGCGGGGGGTGATACGCAGTATTTT

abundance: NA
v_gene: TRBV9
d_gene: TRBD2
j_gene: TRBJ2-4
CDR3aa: CASSPYRPGGKNIQYF
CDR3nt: TGTGCCAGCAGCCCCTACCGCCCGGGAGGGAAAAACATTCAGTACTTC

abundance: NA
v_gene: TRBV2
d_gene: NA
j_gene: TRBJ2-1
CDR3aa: CASDTGPYNEQFF
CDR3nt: TGTGCCAGCGATACAGGGCCCTACAATGAGCAGTTCTTC

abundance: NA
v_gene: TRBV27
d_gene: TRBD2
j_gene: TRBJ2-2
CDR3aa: CASRQIAGPGELFF
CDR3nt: TGTGCCAGCAGACAAATAGCGGGGCCCGGGGAGCTGTTTTTT

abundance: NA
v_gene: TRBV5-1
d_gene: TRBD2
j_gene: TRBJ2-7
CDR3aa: CASSFAGARYEQYF
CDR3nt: TGCGCCAGCAGCTTTGCGGGAGCCCGCTACGAGCAGTACTTC

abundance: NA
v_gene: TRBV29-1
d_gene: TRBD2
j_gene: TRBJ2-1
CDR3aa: CSVKGLAVIAEQFF
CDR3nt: TGCAGCGTAAAGGGACTAGCGGTGATCGCTGAGCAGTTCTTC

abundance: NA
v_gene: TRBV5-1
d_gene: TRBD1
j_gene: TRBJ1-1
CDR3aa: CASSKGQGDTEAFF
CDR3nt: TGCGCCAGCAGCAAGGGACAGGGCGACACTGAAGCTTTCTTT

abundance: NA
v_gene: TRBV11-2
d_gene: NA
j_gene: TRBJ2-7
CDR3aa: CASSLQQENYEQYF
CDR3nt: TGTGCCAGCAGCCTCCAACAGGAAAACTACGAGCAGTACTTC

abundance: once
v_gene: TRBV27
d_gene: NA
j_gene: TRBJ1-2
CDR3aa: CASSYDRFNYGYTF
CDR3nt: TGTGCCAGCAGTTACGACAGGTTTAACTATGGCTACACCTTC

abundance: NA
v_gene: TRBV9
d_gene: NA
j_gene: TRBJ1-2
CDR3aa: CASSATQGFGYGYTF
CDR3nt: TGTGCCAGCAGCGCTACACAGGGATTCGGTTATGGCTACACCTTC

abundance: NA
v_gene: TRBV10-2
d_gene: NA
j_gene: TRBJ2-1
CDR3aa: CASSEPGLYNEQFF
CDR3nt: TGCGCCAGCAGTGAGCCAGGACTTTACAATGAGCAGTTCTTC

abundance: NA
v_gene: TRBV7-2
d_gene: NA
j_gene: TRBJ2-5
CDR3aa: CASSSHITGVGETQYF
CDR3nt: TGTGCCAGCAGCTCTCATATCACGGGGGTGGGGGAGACCCAGTACTTC

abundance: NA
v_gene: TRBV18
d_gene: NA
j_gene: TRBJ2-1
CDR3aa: CASSPDRTVYNEQFF
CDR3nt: TGTGCCAGCTCACCAGATAGGACAGTCTACAATGAGCAGTTCTTC

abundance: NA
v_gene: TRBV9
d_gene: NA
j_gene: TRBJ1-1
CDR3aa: CASSVAPGYRTEAFF
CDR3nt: TGTGCCAGCAGCGTAGCCCCAGGGTATCGCACTGAAGCTTTCTTT

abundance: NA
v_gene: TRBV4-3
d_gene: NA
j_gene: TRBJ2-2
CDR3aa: CASSQVPSAATGELFF
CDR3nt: TGCGCCAGCAGCCAAGTCCCTAGCGCGGCGACCGGGGAGCTGTTTTTT

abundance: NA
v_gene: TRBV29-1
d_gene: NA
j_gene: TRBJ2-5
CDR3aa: CSVEGTVRRYQETQYF
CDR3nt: TGCAGCGTTGAAGGGACAGTCCGACGGTACCAAGAGACCCAGTACTTC

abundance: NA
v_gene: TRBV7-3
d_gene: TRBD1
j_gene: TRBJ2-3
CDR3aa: CASSFRQGADTQYF
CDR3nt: TGTGCCAGCAGCTTCAGACAGGGCGCAGATACGCAGTATTTT

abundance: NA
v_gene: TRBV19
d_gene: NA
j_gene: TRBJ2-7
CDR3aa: CASSPRGSYEQYF
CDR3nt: TGTGCCAGTAGTCCCCGCGGGTCCTACGAGCAGTACTTC

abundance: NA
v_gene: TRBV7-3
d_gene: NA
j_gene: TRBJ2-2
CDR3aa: CASSLRENFGELFF
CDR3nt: TGTGCCAGCAGCTTAAGGGAGAACTTCGGGGAGCTGTTTTTT

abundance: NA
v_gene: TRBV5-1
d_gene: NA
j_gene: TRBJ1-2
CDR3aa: CASSGPNYGYTF
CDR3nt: TGCGCCAGCAGCGGCCCTAACTATGGCTACACCTTC

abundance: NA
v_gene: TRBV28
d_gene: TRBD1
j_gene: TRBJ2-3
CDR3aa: CASSPDRVLTDTQYF
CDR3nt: TGTGCCAGCAGCCCCGACAGGGTCCTCACAGATACGCAGTATTTT

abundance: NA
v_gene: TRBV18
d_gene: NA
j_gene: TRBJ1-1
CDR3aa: CASSNLRNTEAFF
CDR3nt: TGTGCCAGCTCAAACCTCAGGAACACTGAAGCTTTCTTT

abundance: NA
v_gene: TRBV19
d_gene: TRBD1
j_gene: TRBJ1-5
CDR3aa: CASRDRGSNQPQHF
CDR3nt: TGTGCCAGTAGGGACAGGGGAAGCAATCAGCCCCAGCATTTT

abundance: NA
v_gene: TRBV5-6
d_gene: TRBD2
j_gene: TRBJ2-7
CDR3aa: CASSLAGLAGAGEQYF
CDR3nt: TGTGCCAGCAGCTTGGCCGGACTAGCGGGAGCAGGAGAGCAGTACTTC

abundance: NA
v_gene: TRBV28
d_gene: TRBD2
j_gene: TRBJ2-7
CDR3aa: CASTLAGYSYEQYF
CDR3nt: TGTGCCAGCACTCTAGCGGGATACTCCTACGAGCAGTACTTC

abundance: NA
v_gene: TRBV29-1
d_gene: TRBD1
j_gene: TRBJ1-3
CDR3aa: CSVTSGQDTGNTIYF
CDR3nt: TGCAGCGTAACATCGGGACAGGACACTGGAAACACCATATATTTT

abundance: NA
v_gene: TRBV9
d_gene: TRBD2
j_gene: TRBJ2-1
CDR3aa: CASSVMGGGALGEQFF
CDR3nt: TGTGCCAGCAGCGTAATGGGCGGGGGGGCCCTGGGTGAGCAGTTCTTC

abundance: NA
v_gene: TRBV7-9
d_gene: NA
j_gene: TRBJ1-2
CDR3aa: CASSRGDNGGGYTF
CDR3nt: TGTGCCAGCAGCCGGGGCGACAACGGGGGAGGCTACACCTTC

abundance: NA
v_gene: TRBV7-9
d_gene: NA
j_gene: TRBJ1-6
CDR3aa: CASSRSNNSPLHF
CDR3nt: TGTGCCAGCAGCAGGAGTAATAATTCACCCCTCCACTTT

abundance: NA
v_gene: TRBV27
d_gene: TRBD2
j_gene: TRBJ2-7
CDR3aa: CASSFRGGSGQTSPYEQYF
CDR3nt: TGTGCCAGCAGTTTTCGGGGGGGCTCCGGACAGACGAGTCCCTACGAGCAGTACTTC

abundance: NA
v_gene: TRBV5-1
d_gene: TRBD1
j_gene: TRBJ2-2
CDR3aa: CASSSTGGINTGELFF
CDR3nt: TGCGCCAGCAGCTCGACAGGGGGTATAAACACCGGGGAGCTGTTTTTT

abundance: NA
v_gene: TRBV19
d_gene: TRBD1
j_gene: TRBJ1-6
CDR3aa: CASRTRRDRVNPNHNSPLHF
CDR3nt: TGTGCCAGTAGAACCAGAAGGGACAGGGTGAACCCCAACCATAATTCACCCCTCCACTTT

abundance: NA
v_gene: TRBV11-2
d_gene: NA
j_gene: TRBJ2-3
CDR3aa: CASSLQGSPPSTDTQYF
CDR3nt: TGTGCCAGCAGCTTACAGGGATCCCCCCCTAGCACAGATACGCAGTATTTT